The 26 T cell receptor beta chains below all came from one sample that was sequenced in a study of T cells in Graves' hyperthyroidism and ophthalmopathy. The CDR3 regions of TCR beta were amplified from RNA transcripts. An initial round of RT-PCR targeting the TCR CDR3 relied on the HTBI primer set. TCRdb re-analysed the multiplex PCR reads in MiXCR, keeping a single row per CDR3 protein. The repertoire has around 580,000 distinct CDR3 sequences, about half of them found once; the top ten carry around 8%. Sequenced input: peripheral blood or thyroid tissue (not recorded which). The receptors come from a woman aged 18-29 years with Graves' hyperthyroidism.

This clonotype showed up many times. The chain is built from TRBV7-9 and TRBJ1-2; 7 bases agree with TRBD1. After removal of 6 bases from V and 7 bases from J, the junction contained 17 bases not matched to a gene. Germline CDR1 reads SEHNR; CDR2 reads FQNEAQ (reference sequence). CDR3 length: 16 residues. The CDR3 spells CASSPVVNTGERGYTF. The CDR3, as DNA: TGTGCCAGCAGTCCTGTCGTAAATACAGGGGAACGTGGCTACACCTTC.

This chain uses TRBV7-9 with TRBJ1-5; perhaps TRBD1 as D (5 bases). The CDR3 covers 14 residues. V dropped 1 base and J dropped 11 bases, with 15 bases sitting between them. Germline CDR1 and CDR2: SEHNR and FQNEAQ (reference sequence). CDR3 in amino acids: CASSLDRGSRTQHF. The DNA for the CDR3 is TGTGCCAGCAGCTTAGATCGGGGGTCACGAACCCAGCATTTT.

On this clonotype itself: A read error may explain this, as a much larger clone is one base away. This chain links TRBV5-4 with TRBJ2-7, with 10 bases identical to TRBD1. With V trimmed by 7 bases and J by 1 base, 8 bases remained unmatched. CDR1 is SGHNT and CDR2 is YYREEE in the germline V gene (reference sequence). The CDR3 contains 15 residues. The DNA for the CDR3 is TGTGCCAGCGGCCGGACAGGGGGGATATCCTACGAGCAGTACTTC. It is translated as CASGRTGGISYEQYF.

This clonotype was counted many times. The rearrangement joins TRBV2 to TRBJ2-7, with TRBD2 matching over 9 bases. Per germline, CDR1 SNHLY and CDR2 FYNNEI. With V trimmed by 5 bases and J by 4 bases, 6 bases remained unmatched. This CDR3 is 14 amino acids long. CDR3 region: CASSLAGDAYEQYF. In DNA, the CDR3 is TGTGCCAGCAGTTTAGCGGGAGATGCGTACGAGCAGTACTTC.

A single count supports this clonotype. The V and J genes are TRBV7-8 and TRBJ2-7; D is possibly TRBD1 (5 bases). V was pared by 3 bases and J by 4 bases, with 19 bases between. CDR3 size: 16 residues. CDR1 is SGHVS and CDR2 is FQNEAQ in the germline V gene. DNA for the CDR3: TGTGCCAGCAGCTTGGCCGACAGTAGCACTTCTTACGAGCAGTACTTC. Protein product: CASSLADSSTSYEQYF.

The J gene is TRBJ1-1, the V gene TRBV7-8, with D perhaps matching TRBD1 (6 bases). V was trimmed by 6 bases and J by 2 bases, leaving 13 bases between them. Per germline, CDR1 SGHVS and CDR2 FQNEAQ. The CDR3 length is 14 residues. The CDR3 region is CASSAPTGNTEAFF. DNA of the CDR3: TGTGCCAGCAGTGCTCCGACAGGTAACACTGAAGCTTTCTTT.

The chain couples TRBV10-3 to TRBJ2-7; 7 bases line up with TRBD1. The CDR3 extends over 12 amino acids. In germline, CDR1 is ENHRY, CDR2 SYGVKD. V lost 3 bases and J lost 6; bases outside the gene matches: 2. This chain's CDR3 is CAISDRGTEQYF. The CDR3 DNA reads TGTGCCATCAGTGACAGGGGGACCGAGCAGTACTTC.

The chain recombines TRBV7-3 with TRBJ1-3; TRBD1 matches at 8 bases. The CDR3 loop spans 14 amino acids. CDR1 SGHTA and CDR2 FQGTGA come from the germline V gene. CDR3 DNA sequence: TGTGCTAGAGCAGGGGGCGACTCTGGAAACACCATATATTTT. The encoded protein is CARAGGDSGNTIYF.

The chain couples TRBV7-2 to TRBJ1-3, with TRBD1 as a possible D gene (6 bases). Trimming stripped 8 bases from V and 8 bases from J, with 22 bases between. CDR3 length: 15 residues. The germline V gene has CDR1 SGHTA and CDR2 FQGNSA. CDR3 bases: TGTGCCAGCGAAAGGGGGGGGGACTATGGCTACACCATATATTTT. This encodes CASERGGDYGYTIYF.

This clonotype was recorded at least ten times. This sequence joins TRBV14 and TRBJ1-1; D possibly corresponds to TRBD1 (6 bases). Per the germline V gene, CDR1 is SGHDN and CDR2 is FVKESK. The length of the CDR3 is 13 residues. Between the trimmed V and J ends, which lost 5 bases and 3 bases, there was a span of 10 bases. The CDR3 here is CASSKKGDTEAFF. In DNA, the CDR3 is TGTGCCAGCAGCAAAAAGGGGGACACTGAAGCTTTCTTT.

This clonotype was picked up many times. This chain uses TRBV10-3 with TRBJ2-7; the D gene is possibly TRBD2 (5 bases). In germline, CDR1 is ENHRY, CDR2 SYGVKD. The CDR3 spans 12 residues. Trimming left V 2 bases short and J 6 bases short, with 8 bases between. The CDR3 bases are TGTGCCATCAGTGAGGGACTCGCCGAGCAGTACTTC. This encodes CAISEGLAEQYF.

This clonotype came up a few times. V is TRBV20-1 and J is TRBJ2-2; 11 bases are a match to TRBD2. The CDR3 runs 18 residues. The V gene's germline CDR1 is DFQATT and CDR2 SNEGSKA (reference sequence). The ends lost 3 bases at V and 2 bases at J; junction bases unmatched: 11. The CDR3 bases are TGCAGTGCTAGGAGATTACCGGGACTAGCGGAAAACACCGGGGAGCTGTTTTTT. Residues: CSARRLPGLAENTGELFF.

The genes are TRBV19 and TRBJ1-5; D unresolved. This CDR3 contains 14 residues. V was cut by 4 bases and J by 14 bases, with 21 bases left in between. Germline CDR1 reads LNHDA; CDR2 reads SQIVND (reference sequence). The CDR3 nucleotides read TGTGCCAGTAGTAATAAGCGGGAGGGCCTTGATGAGCATTTT. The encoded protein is CASSNKREGLDEHF.

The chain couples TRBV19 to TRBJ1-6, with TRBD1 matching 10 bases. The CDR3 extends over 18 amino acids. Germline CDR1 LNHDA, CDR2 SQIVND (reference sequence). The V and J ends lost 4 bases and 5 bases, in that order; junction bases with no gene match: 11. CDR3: CASSRTGTGVFDNSPLHF. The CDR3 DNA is TGTGCCAGTAGTAGAACCGGGACAGGGGTCTTTGATAATTCACCCCTCCACTTT.

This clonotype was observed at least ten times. This CDR3 reads CASSQDRAGLYEQYF. Written as DNA, the CDR3 is TGCGCCAGCAGCCAAGACAGAGCGGGACTCTACGAGCAGTACTTC. V usage is TRBV4-3 and J usage is TRBJ2-7; 7 nucleotides align to TRBD2. Germline CDR1 and CDR2: LGHNA and YSLEER. There are 15 residues in the CDR3. V lost 0 bases to trimming and J lost 3 bases; unmatched junction nucleotides: 5.

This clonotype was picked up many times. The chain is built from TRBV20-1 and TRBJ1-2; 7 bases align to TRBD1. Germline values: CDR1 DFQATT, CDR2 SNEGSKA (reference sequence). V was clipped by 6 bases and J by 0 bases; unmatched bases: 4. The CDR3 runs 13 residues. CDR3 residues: CSAGDSPNYGYTF. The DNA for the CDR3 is TGCAGTGCCGGGGACAGTCCTAACTATGGCTACACCTTC.

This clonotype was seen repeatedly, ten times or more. This chain's CDR3 is CASTSGGDTEAFF. DNA of the CDR3: TGTGCCAGCACGTCAGGGGGGGACACTGAAGCTTTCTTT. J is TRBJ1-1 and V is TRBV2; 7 nucleotides agree with TRBD1. The CDR3 contains 13 residues. Per the germline V gene, CDR1 is SNHLY and CDR2 is FYNNEI. The ends lost 7 bases at V and 3 bases at J; junction bases unmatched: 5.

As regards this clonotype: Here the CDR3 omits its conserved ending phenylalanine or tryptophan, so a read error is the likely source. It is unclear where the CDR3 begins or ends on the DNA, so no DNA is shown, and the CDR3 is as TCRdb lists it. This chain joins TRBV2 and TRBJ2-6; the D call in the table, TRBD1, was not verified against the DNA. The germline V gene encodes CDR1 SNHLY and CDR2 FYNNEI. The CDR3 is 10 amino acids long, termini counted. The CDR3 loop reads CARGDRGRDT.

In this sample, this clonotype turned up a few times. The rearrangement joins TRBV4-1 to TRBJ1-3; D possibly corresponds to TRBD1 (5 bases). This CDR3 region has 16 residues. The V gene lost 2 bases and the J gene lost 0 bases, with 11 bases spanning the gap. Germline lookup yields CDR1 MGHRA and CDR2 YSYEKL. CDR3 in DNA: TGCGCCAGCAGCCAATCCGACAGATTCTCTGGAAACACCATATATTTT. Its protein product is CASSQSDRFSGNTIYF.

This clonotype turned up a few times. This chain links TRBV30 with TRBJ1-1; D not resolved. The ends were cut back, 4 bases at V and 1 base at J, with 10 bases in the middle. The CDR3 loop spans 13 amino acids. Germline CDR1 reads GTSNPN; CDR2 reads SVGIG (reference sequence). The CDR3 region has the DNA TGTGCCTGGAAACCCGGAAGGAACACTGAAGCTTTCTTT. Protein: CAWKPGRNTEAFF.

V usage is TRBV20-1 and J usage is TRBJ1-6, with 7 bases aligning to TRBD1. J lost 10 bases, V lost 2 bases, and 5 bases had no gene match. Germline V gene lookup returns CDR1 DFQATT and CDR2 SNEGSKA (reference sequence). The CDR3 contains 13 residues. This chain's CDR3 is CSARLQGESPLHF. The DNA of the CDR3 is TGCAGTGCTAGACTTCAGGGGGAATCACCCCTCCACTTT.

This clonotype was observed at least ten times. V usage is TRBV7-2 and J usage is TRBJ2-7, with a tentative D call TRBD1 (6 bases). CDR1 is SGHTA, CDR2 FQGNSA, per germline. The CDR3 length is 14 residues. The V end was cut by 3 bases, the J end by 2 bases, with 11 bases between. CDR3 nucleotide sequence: TGTGCCAGCAGCTTCGGGACATTGACCTACGAGCAGTACTTC. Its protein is CASSFGTLTYEQYF. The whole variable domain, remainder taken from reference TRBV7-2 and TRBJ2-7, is GAGVSQSPSNKVTEKGKDVELRCDPISGHTALYWYRQSLGQGLEFLIYFQGNSAPDKSGLPSDRFSAERTGGSVSTLTIQRTQQEDSAVYLCASSFGTLTYEQYFGPGTRLTVT.

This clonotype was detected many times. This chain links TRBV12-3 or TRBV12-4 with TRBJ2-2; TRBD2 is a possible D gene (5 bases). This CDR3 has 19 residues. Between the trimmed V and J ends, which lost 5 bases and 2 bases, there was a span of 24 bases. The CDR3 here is CASSTRVPSTGINTGELFF. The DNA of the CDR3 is TGTGCCAGCAGTACGCGGGTTCCTTCAACGGGGATTAACACCGGGGAGCTGTTTTTT.

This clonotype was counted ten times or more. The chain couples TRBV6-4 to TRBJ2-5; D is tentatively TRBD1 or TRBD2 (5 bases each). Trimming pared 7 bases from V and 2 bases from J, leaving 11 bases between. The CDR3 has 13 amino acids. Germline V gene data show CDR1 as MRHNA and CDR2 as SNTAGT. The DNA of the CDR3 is TGTGCCAGCACCAGGGACCAACAAGAGACCCAGTACTTC. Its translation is CASTRDQQETQYF.

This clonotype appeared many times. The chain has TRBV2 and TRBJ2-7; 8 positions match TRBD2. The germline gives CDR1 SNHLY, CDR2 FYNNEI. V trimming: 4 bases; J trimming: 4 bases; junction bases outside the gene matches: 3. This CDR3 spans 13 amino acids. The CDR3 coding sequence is TGTGCCAGCAGTGCCGGCGGGAGGTACGAGCAGTACTTC. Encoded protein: CASSAGGRYEQYF.

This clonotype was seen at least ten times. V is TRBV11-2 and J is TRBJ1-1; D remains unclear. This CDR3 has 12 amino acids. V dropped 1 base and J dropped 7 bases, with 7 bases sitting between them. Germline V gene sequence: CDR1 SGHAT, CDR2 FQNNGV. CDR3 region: CASSLGRDEAFF. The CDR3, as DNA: TGTGCCAGCAGCTTAGGTAGGGATGAAGCTTTCTTT.